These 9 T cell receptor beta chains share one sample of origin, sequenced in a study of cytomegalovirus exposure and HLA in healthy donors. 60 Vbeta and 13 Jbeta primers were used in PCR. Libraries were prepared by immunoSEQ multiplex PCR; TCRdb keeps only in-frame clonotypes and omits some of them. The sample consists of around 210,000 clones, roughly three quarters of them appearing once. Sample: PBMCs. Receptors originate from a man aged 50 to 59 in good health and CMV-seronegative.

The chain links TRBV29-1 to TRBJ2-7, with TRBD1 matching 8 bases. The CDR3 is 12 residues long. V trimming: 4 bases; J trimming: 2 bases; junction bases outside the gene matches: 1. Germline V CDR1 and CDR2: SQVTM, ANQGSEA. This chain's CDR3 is CSVGTGPYEQYF. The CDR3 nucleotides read TGCAGCGTTGGGACAGGGCCCTACGAGCAGTACTTC.

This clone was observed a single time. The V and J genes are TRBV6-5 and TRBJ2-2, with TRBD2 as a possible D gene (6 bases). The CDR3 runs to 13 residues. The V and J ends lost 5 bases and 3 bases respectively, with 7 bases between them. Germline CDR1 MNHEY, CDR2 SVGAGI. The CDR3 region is CASSRGYTGELFF. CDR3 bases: TGTGCCAGCAGTCGGGGGTACACCGGGGAGCTGTTTTTT.

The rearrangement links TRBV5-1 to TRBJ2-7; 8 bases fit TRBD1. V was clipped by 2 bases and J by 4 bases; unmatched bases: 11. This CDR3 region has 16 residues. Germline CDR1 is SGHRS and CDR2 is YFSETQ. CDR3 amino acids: CASSFDAQGAGYEQYF. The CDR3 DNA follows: TGCGCCAGCAGCTTCGACGCCCAGGGGGCGGGGTACGAGCAGTACTTC.

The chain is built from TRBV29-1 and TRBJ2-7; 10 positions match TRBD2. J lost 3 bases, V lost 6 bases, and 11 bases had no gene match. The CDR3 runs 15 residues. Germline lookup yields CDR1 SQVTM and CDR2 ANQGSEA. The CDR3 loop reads CSVELAGPQSYEQYF. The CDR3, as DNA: TGCAGCGTCGAACTAGCGGGACCCCAGAGCTACGAGCAGTACTTC.

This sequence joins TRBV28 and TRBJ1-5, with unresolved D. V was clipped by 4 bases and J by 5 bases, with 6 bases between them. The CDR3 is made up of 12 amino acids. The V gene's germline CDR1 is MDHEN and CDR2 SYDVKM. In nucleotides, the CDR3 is TGTGCCAGCAGTTCCCCCGATCAGCCCCAGCATTTT. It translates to CASSSPDQPQHF.

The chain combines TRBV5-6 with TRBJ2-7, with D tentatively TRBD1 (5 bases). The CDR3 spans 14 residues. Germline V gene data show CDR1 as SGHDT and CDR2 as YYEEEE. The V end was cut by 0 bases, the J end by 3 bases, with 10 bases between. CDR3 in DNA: TGTGCCAGCAGCTTGGGTGGCAGGGTCTACGAGCAGTACTTC. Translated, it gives CASSLGGRVYEQYF.

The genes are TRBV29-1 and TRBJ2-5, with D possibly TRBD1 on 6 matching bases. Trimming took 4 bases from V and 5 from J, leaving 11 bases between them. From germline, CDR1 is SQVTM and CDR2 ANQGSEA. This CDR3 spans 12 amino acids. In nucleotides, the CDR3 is TGCAGCGTTGGGACAGTAGGGGAGACCCAGTACTTC. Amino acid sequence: CSVGTVGETQYF. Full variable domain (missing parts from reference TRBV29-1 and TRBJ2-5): SAVISQKPSRDICQRGTSLTIQCQVDSQVTMMFWYRQQPGQSLTLIATANQGSEATYESGFVIDKFPISRPNLTFSTLTVSNMSPEDSSIYLCSVGTVGETQYFGPGTRLLVL.

CDR3 nucleotide sequence: TGTGCCAGCAATAAGGGAGTTGGACAGCCCCAGCATTTT. It is translated as CASNKGVGQPQHF. The chain links TRBV6-1 to TRBJ1-5; D unclear. Trimming shortened V by 7 bases and J by 7 bases, and 14 bases separated the two germline ends. The CDR3 extends over 13 amino acids. Germline CDR1 reads MNHNS; CDR2 reads SASEGT.

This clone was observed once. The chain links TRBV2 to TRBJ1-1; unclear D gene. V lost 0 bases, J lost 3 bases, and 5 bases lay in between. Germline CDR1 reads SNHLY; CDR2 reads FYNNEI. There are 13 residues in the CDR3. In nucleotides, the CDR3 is TGTGCCAGCAGTGAAGCGGACTACACTGAAGCTTTCTTT. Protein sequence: CASSEADYTEAFF. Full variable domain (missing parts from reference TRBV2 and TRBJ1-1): EPEVTQTPSHQVTQMGQEVILRCVPISNHLYFYWYRQILGQKVEFLVSFYNNEISEKSEIFDDQFSVERPDGSNFTLKIRSTKLEDSAMYFCASSEADYTEAFFGQGTRLTVV.